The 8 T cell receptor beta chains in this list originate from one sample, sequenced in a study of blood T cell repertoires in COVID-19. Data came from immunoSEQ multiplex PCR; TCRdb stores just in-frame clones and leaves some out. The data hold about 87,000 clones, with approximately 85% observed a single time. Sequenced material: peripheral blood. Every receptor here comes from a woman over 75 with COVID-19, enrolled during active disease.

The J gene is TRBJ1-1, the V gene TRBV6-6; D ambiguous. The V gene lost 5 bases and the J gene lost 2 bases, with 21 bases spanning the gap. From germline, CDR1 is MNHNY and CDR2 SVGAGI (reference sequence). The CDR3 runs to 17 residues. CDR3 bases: TGTGCCAGCAGTCCCCATCTGGTCGGAGGCTTTAACACTGAAGCTTTCTTT. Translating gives CASSPHLVGGFNTEAFF.

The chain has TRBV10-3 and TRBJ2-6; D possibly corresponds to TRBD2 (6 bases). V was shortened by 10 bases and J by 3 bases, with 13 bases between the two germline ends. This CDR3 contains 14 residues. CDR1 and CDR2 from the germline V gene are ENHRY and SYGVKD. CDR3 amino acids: CATDGEVGANVLTF. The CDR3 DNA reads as TGTGCCACCGATGGGGAGGTTGGGGCCAACGTCCTGACTTTC.

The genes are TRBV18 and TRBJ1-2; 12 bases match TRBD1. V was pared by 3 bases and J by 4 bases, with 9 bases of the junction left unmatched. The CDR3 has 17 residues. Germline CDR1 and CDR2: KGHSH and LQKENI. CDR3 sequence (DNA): TGTGCCAGCTCACCCAGCGGGACAGGGGGCGGAATCTATGGCTACACCTTC. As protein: CASSPSGTGGGIYGYTF.

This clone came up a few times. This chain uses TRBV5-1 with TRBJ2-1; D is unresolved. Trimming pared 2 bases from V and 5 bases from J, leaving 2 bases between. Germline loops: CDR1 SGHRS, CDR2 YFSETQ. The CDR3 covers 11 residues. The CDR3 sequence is CASSFNNEQFF. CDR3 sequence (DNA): TGCGCCAGCAGCTTTAACAATGAGCAGTTCTTC.

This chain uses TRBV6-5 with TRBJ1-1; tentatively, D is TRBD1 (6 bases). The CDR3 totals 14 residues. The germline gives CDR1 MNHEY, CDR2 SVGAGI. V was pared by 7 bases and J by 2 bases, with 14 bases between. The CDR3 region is CASKYRVENTEAFF. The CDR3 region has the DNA TGTGCCAGCAAATACAGGGTCGAAAACACTGAAGCTTTCTTT.

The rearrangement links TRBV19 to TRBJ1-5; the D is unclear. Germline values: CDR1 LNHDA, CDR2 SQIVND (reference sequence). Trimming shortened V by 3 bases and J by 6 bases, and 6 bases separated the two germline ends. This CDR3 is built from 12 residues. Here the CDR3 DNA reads TGTGCCAGTAGTATGTCGTTTCAGCCCCAGCATTTT. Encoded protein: CASSMSFQPQHF.

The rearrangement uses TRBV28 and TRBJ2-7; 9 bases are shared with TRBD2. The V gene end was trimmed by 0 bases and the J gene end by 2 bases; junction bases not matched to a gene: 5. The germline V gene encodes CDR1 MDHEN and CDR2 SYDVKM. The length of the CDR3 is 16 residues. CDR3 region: CASSLWSGRPTYEQYF. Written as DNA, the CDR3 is TGTGCCAGCAGTTTATGGAGCGGGAGGCCGACCTACGAGCAGTACTTC.

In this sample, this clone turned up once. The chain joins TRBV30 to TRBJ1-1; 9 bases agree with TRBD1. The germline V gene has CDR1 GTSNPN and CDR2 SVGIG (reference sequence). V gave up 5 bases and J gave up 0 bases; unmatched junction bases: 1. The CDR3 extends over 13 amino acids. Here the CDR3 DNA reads TGTGCCTGGGACAGGGGGGTGAACACTGAAGCTTTCTTT. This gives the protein CAWDRGVNTEAFF.